This T cell receptor (beta chain) was recorded in a study of T cells in localized non-small cell lung cancer. Study observations and caveats: Of the tissues analyzed, uninvolved adjacent lung showed maximal T cell clonality, greater than tumor. Elevated circulating T cell density in blood was associated with longer overall survival. Heterogeneity remains possible, as sequencing covered one tumor region only. Adjacent lung exhibited a median of about 56 among the 100 most abundant tumor clones.

The germline gives CDR1 SGHNT, CDR2 YYREEE (reference sequence). The CDR3 sequence is 15 residues long. Germline trimming cut 0 bases from V and 3 bases from J; bases unmatched to any gene: 6. The data were produced by immunoSEQ multiplex PCR, yet TCRdb's version contains in-frame clones alone and is incomplete. This sample has tens of thousands of clones, with approximately 88% found just once. Details on this clone: What it binds is not known.

The chain recombines TRBV5-4 with TRBJ2-7; 7 nucleotides match TRBD1. The sequencing used peripheral blood mononuclear cells, collected before any cancer treatment. This receptor was identified in a man aged 35 to 70 with stage III lung adenocarcinoma. The CDR3 DNA follows: TGTGCCAGCAGCTTGGAGACAGGGACATTCTACGAGCAGTACTTC. It codes for CASSLETGTFYEQYF.